This T cell receptor (beta chain) came from a study of cytomegalovirus exposure and HLA in healthy donors. Regarding the study as a whole: Analysis performed later found roughly 17,000 TCR beta sequences associated with HLA alleles at 0.05 false discovery rate.

Germline lookup yields CDR1 SEHNR and CDR2 FQNEAQ (reference sequence). This CDR3 has 15 residues. V dropped 0 bases and J dropped 3 bases, with 12 bases sitting between them. A note on this clone: What it binds is unknown.

The PCR ran on 60 Vbeta and 13 Jbeta primers. The method was immunoSEQ multiplex PCR; TCRdb's version includes in-frame clones alone and lacks a portion of them. Among around 130,000 clones listed, approximately 84% were seen once. While unrecorded immune exposures were likely, the donors were nominally healthy when sampled. Input material: PBMCs. The chain employs TRBV7-9 and TRBJ2-7; maybe TRBD2 (6 bases). This clonotype originated in a boy aged 2 to 10 in good health and CMV-seronegative. CDR3: CASSLAREVIYEQYF. DNA for the CDR3: TGTGCCAGCAGCTTAGCCAGGGAGGTAATCTACGAGCAGTACTTC.